The sequence of this T cell receptor (beta chain) was determined in a study of human thymus T cells. Notes on the study in general: Both thymic and peripheral blood repertoires showed apparently biased V and J usage.

Having surgery to correct congenital heart defects, healthy Finnish infants acted as the donors. No fixed cell number was used; all available blood leukocytes supplied DNA. Assay used: immunoSEQ multiplex PCR; TCRdb lists only in-frame clones, some missing. The sample holds tens of thousands of clones, around 94% seen once. To note about this clone: What it recognizes is unknown.

The TCR sequence derives from a boy under two years old with a congenital heart defect but otherwise immunologically healthy. Sequencing was performed on blood.

The CDR3 reads CASSYRNEQFF. The CDR3 bases are TGTGCCAGCAGTTATCGGAATGAGCAGTTCTTC. The chain couples TRBV6-5 to TRBJ2-1; D unclear. Trimming cost V 3 bases and J 7 bases, with 4 bases left between them. Germline V gene sequence: CDR1 MNHEY, CDR2 SVGAGI. This CDR3 region has 11 residues.